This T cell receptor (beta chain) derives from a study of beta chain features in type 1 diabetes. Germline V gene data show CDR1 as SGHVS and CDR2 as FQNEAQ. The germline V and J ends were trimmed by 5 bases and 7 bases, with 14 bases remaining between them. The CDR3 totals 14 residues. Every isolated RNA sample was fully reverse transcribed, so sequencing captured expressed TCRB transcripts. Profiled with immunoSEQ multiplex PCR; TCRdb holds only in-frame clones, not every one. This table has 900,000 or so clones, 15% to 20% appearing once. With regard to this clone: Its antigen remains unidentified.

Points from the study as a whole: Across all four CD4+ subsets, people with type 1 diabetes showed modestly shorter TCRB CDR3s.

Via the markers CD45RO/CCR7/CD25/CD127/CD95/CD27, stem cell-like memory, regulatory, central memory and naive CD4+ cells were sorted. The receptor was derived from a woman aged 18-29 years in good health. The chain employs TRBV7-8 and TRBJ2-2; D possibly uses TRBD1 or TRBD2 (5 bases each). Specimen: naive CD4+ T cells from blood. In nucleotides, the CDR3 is TGTGCCAGCAGCCGAGGCAGGGCGGGCGGGGAGCTGTTTTTT. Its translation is CASSRGRAGGELFF.